Listed here is a single T cell receptor (beta chain). The record originates from a study of blood T cell repertoires in COVID-19. Study as a whole: The United States, Italy and Spain were the sources of the acute and convalescent COVID-19 samples. T cells, B-cell-depleted T cells, or PBMCs provided the cDNA or gDNA that served as material.

Original methodology: Amplification of reference gene primers provided the estimated nucleated cell counts. The repertoire was sequenced with immunoSEQ multiplex PCR; TCRdb's copy has only in-frame clones and lacks some. That table gives V, J and clone size, and the DNA gave D and trimming. The sample holds approximately 12,000 clones, 88% seen once. The source is a human donor in a cohort sampled during active COVID-19. The sample comprised peripheral blood.

The CDR3 DNA follows: TGCGCCAGCAGCCAAGGCCTAGCGGGGAACACCGGGGAGCTGTTTTTT. It specifies CASSQGLAGNTGELFF. The chain links TRBV4-3 to TRBJ2-2; 8 nucleotides line up with TRBD2. The CDR3 has 16 amino acids. V was clipped by 1 base and J by 1 base; unmatched bases: 2. CDR1 is LGHNA and CDR2 is YSLEER in the germline V gene.